What follows are 13 T cell receptor beta chains derived from one specimen sequenced in a study of T cell changes during pregnancy in multiple sclerosis. Assay used: immunoSEQ multiplex PCR; TCRdb lists only in-frame clones, some missing. This table holds about 84,000 clones, about 93% found once. The material sequenced was peripheral blood, taken in the second trimester of pregnancy. These receptor sequences come from a female donor in good health, enrolled as a control in a pregnancy study.

The CDR3 reads CASSIDQQGNTEAFF. As DNA, the CDR3 is TGTGCCAGTAGTATAGATCAACAGGGTAATACTGAAGCTTTCTTT. The gene calls are TRBV19 and TRBJ1-1, with D maybe TRBD1 (6 bases). The CDR3 spans 15 residues. CDR1 and CDR2 from the germline V gene are LNHDA and SQIVND (reference sequence). The V gene lost 0 bases and the J gene lost 5 bases, with 13 bases spanning the gap.

This chain links TRBV18 with TRBJ2-3, with 7 bases aligning to TRBD2. The CDR3 has 13 residues. Germline V gene data show CDR1 as KGHSH and CDR2 as LQKENI. V trimming: 3 bases; J trimming: 4 bases; junction bases outside the gene matches: 1. The CDR3 region is CASSPTSPDTQYF. CDR3 DNA: TGTGCCAGCTCACCGACTAGCCCAGATACGCAGTATTTT.

The genes are TRBV6-6 and TRBJ2-1; D may be TRBD1 (5 bases). In germline, CDR1 is MNHNY, CDR2 SVGAGI (reference sequence). This CDR3 has 13 residues. The V end lost 4 bases, the J end lost 9 bases, and 13 bases lay between the germline ends. CDR3: CASSFLRVGEQFF. In DNA form, the CDR3 reads TGTGCCAGCAGTTTCCTCAGGGTTGGTGAGCAGTTCTTC.

The J gene is TRBJ1-1, the V gene TRBV6-5; no definite D call. This CDR3 spans 13 amino acids. Germline V gene lookup returns CDR1 MNHEY and CDR2 SVGAGI. V lost 8 bases and J lost 2, with 12 bases in between. DNA of the CDR3: TGTGCCAGCGGAAACGGGAGAAACACTGAAGCTTTCTTT. Protein: CASGNGRNTEAFF.

The chain joins TRBV27 to TRBJ2-5; TRBD2 might be the D (5 bases). The V gene lost 6 bases and the J gene lost 5 bases, with 16 bases spanning the gap. CDR3 length equals 14 residues. Germline lookup yields CDR1 MNHEY and CDR2 SMNVEV (reference sequence). The CDR3 region is CASSTSGGGETQYF. CDR3 DNA sequence: TGTGCCAGCAGCACCTCGGGTGGAGGTGAGACCCAGTACTTC.

The CDR3: CASSSGTNSYEQYF. DNA for the CDR3: TGTGCCAGCAGCTCCGGGACTAATTCCTACGAGCAGTACTTC. This chain joins TRBV5-4 and TRBJ2-7; 7 bases line up with TRBD2. The CDR3 extends over 14 amino acids. Losses at the gene ends were 3 bases for V and 1 base for J; bases not matched to a gene: 4. The germline gives CDR1 SGHNT, CDR2 YYREEE (reference sequence). Together with reference TRBV5-4 and TRBJ2-7, the CDR3 gives the full variable domain: ETGVTQSPTHLIKTRGQQVTLRCSSQSGHNTVSWYQQALGQGPQFIFQYYREEENGRGNFPPRFSGLQFPNYSSELNVNALELDDSALYLCASSSGTNSYEQYFGPGTRLTVT.

CDR3: CASRPSGRAHEQYF. The CDR3, as DNA: TGTGCCAGCAGGCCTAGCGGGAGGGCGCACGAGCAGTACTTC. The chain joins TRBV7-9 to TRBJ2-7; 12 nucleotides align to TRBD2. After removal of 6 bases from V and 5 bases from J, the junction contained 5 bases not matched to a gene. CDR3 size: 14 residues. The V gene's germline CDR1 is SEHNR and CDR2 FQNEAQ (reference sequence).

The CDR3 protein is CASSQLSGRGAYEQYF. As DNA, the CDR3 is TGTGCCAGCAGCCAACTTAGCGGGAGAGGCGCGTACGAGCAGTACTTC. V and J are TRBV4-2 and TRBJ2-7; 9 bases align to TRBD2. Unmatched junction bases numbered 9, after V lost 2 bases and J lost 4 bases. This CDR3 comprises 16 residues. From germline, CDR1 is LGHNA and CDR2 YNFKEQ.

This clone was found once. This chain uses TRBV7-9 with TRBJ2-7; D uncertain. Germline V lookup: CDR1 SEHNR, CDR2 FQNEAQ (reference sequence). The CDR3 runs 11 residues. Trimming stripped 3 bases from V and 8 bases from J, with 8 bases between. The CDR3, as DNA: TGTGCCAGCAGCTTCGTGCGGAAGCAGTACTTC. Translating it yields CASSFVRKQYF.

The chain carries TRBV7-2 and TRBJ2-7, with D possibly being TRBD2 (6 bases). CDR3 size: 13 residues. With 5 bases removed from V and 6 bases from J, the gap between germline ends came to 14 bases. From germline, CDR1 is SGHTA and CDR2 FQGNSA. In DNA, the CDR3 is TGTGCCAGCAGCCTAGTGGGGGGAAGCGAGCAGTACTTC. Its protein product is CASSLVGGSEQYF.

The J gene is TRBJ2-3, the V gene TRBV13; D is uncertain. This CDR3 has 14 residues. V was cut by 5 bases and J by 0 bases, with 9 bases left in between. Germline V gene lookup returns CDR1 PRHDT and CDR2 FYEKMQ (reference sequence). The CDR3 is CASSLRGSTDTQYF. CDR3 in DNA: TGTGCCAGCAGCCTCCGCGGAAGCACAGATACGCAGTATTTT.

The V call is TRBV15, the J call TRBJ2-7; weak D call: TRBD1 (7 bases). This CDR3 has 14 amino acids. Per the germline V gene, CDR1 is LNHNV and CDR2 is YYDKDF (reference sequence). The V gene lost 3 bases and the J gene lost 9 bases, with 18 bases spanning the gap. The CDR3 nucleotides are TGTGCCACCAGCAGGGGTTTTCGACAGGGAGGGCAGTACTTC. Its translation is CATSRGFRQGGQYF.

The rearrangement links TRBV11-2 to TRBJ2-7; unclear D gene. The CDR3 spans 16 residues. Deletions cut 0 bases from V and 5 bases from J, with 17 bases between. Germline lookup yields CDR1 SGHAT and CDR2 FQNNGV. The CDR3 DNA is TGTGCCAGCAGCTTAGATTCCCCTCGAATTGGGCACGAGCAGTACTTC. Translation gives CASSLDSPRIGHEQYF. Using reference TRBV11-2 and TRBJ2-7 for the parts outside the CDR3, the full variable domain is EAGVAQSPRYKIIEKRQSVAFWCNPISGHATLYWYQQILGQGPKLLIQFQNNGVVDDSQLPKDRFSAERLKGVDSTLKIQPAKLEDSAVYLCASSLDSPRIGHEQYFGPGTRLTVT.